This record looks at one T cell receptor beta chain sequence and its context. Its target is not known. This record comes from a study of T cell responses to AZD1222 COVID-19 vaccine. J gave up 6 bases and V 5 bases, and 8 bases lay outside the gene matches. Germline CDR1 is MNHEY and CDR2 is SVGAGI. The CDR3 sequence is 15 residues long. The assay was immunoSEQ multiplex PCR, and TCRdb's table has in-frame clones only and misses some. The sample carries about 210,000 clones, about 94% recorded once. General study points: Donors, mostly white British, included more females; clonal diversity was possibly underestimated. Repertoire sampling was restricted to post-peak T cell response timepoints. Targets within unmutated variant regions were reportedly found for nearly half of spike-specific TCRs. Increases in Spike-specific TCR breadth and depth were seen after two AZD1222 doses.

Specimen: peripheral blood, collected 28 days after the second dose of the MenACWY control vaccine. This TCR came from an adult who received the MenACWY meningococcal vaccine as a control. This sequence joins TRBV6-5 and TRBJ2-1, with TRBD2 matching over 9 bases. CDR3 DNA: TGTGCCAGCAGTAGGGCGGGACTAGCAGGCAATGAGCAGTTCTTC. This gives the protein CASSRAGLAGNEQFF.